One T cell receptor (beta chain) is described in this entry. While infection was still active, Seattle patients were enrolled and then followed longitudinally. This CDR3 comprises 13 residues. Germline trimming cut 6 bases from V and 7 bases from J; bases unmatched to any gene: 5. CDR1 SNHLY and CDR2 FYNNEI come from the germline V gene. This specimen belongs to a study of blood T cell repertoires in COVID-19. Repertoires were generated with immunoSEQ multiplex PCR, while TCRdb's copy carries only in-frame clones and drops some. In the table there are a few hundred thousand clones, approximately 84% of which are singletons.

V and J are TRBV2 and TRBJ1-5; TRBD1 matches 8 bases. The sequence was obtained from a person aged 70 to 85 with COVID-19, enrolled during active disease. The sample was peripheral blood. CDR3 protein: CASSGQGVQPQHF. CDR3 in DNA: TGTGCCAGCAGCGGACAGGGCGTCCAGCCCCAGCATTTT. The full variable domain, its missing parts supplied by reference TRBV2 and TRBJ1-5, is EPEVTQTPSHQVTQMGQEVILRCVPISNHLYFYWYRQILGQKVEFLVSFYNNEISEKSEIFDDQFSVERPDGSNFTLKIRSTKLEDSAMYFCASSGQGVQPQHFGDGTRLSIL.